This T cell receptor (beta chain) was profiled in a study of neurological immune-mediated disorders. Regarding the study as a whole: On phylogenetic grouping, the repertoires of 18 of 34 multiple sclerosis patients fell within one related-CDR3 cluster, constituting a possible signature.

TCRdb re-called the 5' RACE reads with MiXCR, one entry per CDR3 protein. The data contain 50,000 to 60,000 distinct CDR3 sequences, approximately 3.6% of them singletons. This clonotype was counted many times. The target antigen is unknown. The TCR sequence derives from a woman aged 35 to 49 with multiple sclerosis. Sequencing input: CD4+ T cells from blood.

The CDR3 nucleotides read TGTGCCAGCAGCTTTGGGGCGGTTTACGAGCAGTACTTC. Protein product: CASSFGAVYEQYF. The chain carries TRBV11-2 and TRBJ2-7, with D maybe TRBD1 (5 bases). This CDR3 is built from 13 residues. Trimming removed 3 bases from V and 4 bases from J, with 10 bases in between. Per the germline V gene, CDR1 is SGHAT and CDR2 is FQNNGV.